What follows is one TCR beta chain and its context. Its antigen is still unknown. Profiled with immunoSEQ multiplex PCR; TCRdb holds only in-frame clones, not every one. This sample yields about 380,000 clones, of which approximately 96% are seen a single time; around 0.3% belongs to the top ten. These data originate in a study of shared clonotypes between healthy human individuals. Study context: A donor's plate count was three for CD4 naive and three for CD4 memory; CD8 naive had two and CD8 memory one. Regarding the study as a whole: Deeper or shallower sequencing was expected to change how clonotypes are shared among donors.

The CDR3 has 13 residues. Trimming cost V 0 bases and J 11 bases; bases outside gene matches: 4. Germline V CDR1 and CDR2: SGHDT, YYEEEE. The chain joins TRBV5-6 to TRBJ1-1, with 10 bases matching TRBD1. The sequence was obtained from a young man in good health. Sequenced sample: memory CD8+ T cells sorted from blood. The subset here: CD45RO+ cells pooled with CCR7-negative TemRA cells. DNA for the CDR3: TGTGCCAGCAGCTTGGGACAGGGGGCGTCGGCTTTCTTT. Protein sequence: CASSLGQGASAFF.